This T cell receptor (beta chain) comes out of a study of long-term antiretroviral therapy in people with HIV. General observations from the study: Repertoires with HIV possessed tighter CDR3 length spans than those of controls.

V lost 1 base to trimming and J lost 0 bases, with 9 bases between them. Germline CDR1 is MGHRA and CDR2 is YSYEKL. This CDR3 is built from 15 residues. This clone was seen a handful of times. What it binds is unknown. Donors each had at least one pre-ART PBMC sample and at least two post-ART ones. Each participant with HIV received care in the United States. The libraries were made with immunoSEQ v3.0 at survey level. Sequencing was performed with immunoSEQ multiplex PCR; in TCRdb, only in-frame clones are kept and a portion is missing. The profile shows tens of thousands of clones, roughly 76% of them singletons.

The clonotype comes from a woman in her 40s with HIV. The V and J genes are TRBV4-1 and TRBJ1-1; D unresolved. Sequenced material: unsorted PBMCs, taken less than 1.8 years before starting antiretroviral therapy. The CDR3 bases are TGCGCCAGCAGCCAAGGGTGGCTTATGAACACTGAAGCTTTCTTT. This gives the protein CASSQGWLMNTEAFF.